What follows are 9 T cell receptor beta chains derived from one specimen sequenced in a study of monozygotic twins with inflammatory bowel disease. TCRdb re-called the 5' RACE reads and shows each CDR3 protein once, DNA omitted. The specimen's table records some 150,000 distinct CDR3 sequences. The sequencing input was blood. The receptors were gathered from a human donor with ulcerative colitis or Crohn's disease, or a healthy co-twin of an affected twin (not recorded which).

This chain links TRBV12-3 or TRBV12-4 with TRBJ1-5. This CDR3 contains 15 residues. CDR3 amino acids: CASSLSPFINQPQHF.

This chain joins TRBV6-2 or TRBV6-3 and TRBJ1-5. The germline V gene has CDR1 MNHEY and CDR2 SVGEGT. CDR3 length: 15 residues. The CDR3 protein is CASSYWTGSFQPQHF.

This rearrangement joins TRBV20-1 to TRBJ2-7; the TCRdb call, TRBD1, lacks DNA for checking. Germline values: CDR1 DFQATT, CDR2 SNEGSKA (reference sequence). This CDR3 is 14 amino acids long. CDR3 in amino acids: CSGQAGSRVYEQYF.

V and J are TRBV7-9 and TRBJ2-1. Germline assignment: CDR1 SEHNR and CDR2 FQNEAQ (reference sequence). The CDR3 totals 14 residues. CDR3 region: CASSLEAGNNEQFF.

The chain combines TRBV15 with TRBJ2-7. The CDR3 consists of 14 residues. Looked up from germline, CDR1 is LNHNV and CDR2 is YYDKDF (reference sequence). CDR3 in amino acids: CATSRDQVGEEQYF.

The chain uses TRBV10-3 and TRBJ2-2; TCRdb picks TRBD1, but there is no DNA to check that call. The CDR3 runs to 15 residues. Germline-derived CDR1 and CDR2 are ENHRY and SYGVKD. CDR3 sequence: CATTSVGFRAGELFF.

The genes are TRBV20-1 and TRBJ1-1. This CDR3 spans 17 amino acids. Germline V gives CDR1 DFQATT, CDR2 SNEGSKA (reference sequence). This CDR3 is CSARDLVFTALNTEAFF.

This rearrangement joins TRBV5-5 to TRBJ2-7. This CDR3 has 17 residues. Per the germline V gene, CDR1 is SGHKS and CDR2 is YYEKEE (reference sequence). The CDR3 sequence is CASSLESRVLFSYEQYF.

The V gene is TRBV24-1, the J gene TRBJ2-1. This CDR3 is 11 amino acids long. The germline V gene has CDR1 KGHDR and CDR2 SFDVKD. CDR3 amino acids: CATSDSYEQFF.